These 16 T cell receptor beta chains were sequenced from one sample in a study of blood T cell repertoires in COVID-19. The repertoire was sequenced with immunoSEQ multiplex PCR; TCRdb's copy has only in-frame clones and lacks some. The profile shows nearly 100,000 clones, approximately 82% of them singletons. Sequenced input: peripheral blood. The receptors shown here come from a man in his 70s with acute or convalescent COVID-19.

The rearrangement uses TRBV7-9 and TRBJ1-2; 8 bases map to TRBD1. Germline assignment: CDR1 SEHNR and CDR2 FQNEAQ (reference sequence). The V and J ends lost 8 bases and 7 bases, in that order; junction bases with no gene match: 15. The CDR3 sequence is 15 residues long. As DNA, the CDR3 is TGTGCCAGCGCCAGTTCAGGGGGCCTAATGGGTGGCTACACCTTC. This translates into CASASSGGLMGGYTF. Together with reference TRBV7-9 and TRBJ1-2, the CDR3 gives the full variable domain: DTGVSQNPRHKITKRGQNVTFRCDPISEHNRLYWYRQTLGQGPEFLTYFQNEAQLEKSRLLSDRFSAERPKGSFSTLEIQRTEQGDSAMYLCASASSGGLMGGYTFGSGTRLTVV.

The J gene is TRBJ1-1, the V gene TRBV7-9, with D hard to call. Trimming took off 5 bases at V and 1 base at J, with 14 bases between the two ends. CDR1 SEHNR and CDR2 FQNEAQ come from the germline V gene (reference sequence). The CDR3 consists of 15 residues. CDR3 protein: CASSGFEVSNTEAFF. CDR3 bases: TGTGCCAGCAGCGGATTTGAGGTCTCGAACACTGAAGCTTTCTTT. Together with reference TRBV7-9 and TRBJ1-1, the CDR3 gives the full variable domain: DTGVSQNPRHKITKRGQNVTFRCDPISEHNRLYWYRQTLGQGPEFLTYFQNEAQLEKSRLLSDRFSAERPKGSFSTLEIQRTEQGDSAMYLCASSGFEVSNTEAFFGQGTRLTVV.

The V gene is TRBV7-8, the J gene TRBJ2-6, with 9 positions matching TRBD2. Unmatched junction bases numbered 11, after V lost 7 bases and J lost 1 base. The CDR3 spans 18 residues. Germline V lookup: CDR1 SGHVS, CDR2 FQNEAQ. CDR3 region: CASIPRGLATSGANVLTF. CDR3 in DNA: TGTGCCAGCATCCCCCGAGGACTAGCGACTTCTGGGGCCAACGTCCTGACTTTC.

This clone occurred once. The chain is built from TRBV30 and TRBJ1-5, with no clear D. Germline CDR1 and CDR2: GTSNPN and SVGIG (reference sequence). The V end lost 2 bases, the J end lost 0 bases, and 5 bases lay between the germline ends. The CDR3 is 13 amino acids. CDR3 sequence reads: CAWSRGSNQPQHF. The CDR3 DNA is TGTGCCTGGAGTCGGGGTAGCAATCAGCCCCAGCATTTT.

This sequence joins TRBV5-1 and TRBJ1-1; D ambiguous. CDR1 SGHRS and CDR2 YFSETQ come from the germline V gene. This CDR3 is built from 16 residues. V dropped 4 bases and J dropped 5 bases, with 21 bases sitting between them. In nucleotides, the CDR3 is TGCGCCAGCAGCCCTGGGGTCGGGGAGGGTAAGACTGAAGCTTTCTTT. Encoded protein: CASSPGVGEGKTEAFF. Using reference TRBV5-1 and TRBJ1-1 for the parts outside the CDR3, the full variable domain is KAGVTQTPRYLIKTRGQQVTLSCSPISGHRSVSWYQQTPGQGLQFLFEYFSETQRNKGNFPGRFSGRQFSNSRSEMNVSTLELGDSALYLCASSPGVGEGKTEAFFGQGTRLTVV.

This chain joins TRBV6-5 and TRBJ1-5; tentatively, D is TRBD1 (6 bases). From germline, CDR1 is MNHEY and CDR2 SVGAGI. Trimming took 7 bases from V and 4 from J, leaving 11 bases between them. This CDR3 spans 13 amino acids. The CDR3 nucleotides are TGTGCCAGCATCCGGACAGCTAATCAGCCCCAGCATTTT. This codes for CASIRTANQPQHF.

This sequence joins TRBV4-2 and TRBJ1-1, with 8 bases fitting TRBD1. From germline, CDR1 is LGHNA and CDR2 YNFKEQ. The CDR3 totals 15 residues. The junction had 5 bases not matched to a gene; V was cut back by 3 bases and J by 2 bases. The DNA of the CDR3 is TGTGCCAGCAGCCACGGACAGGGTTCCAACACTGAAGCTTTCTTT. Amino acid sequence: CASSHGQGSNTEAFF.

This chain uses TRBV24-1 with TRBJ2-1, with D tentatively TRBD2 (5 bases). V lost 4 bases and J lost 1, with 10 bases in between. The CDR3 totals 15 residues. CDR1 is KGHDR, CDR2 SFDVKD, per germline. The CDR3: CATSEHSASYNEQFF. The DNA for the CDR3 is TGTGCCACCAGTGAACATAGCGCTTCCTACAATGAGCAGTTCTTC.

This clone has a single count. This chain uses TRBV30 with TRBJ2-7; no clear D gene. CDR1 is GTSNPN and CDR2 is SVGIG in the germline V gene (reference sequence). The CDR3 loop spans 12 amino acids. Trimming took 1 base from V and 9 from J, leaving 13 bases between them. CDR3 nucleotide sequence: TGTGCCTGGAGTGCCCCCCAATGGAGGCAGTACTTC. This codes for CAWSAPQWRQYF.

This clone was seen only a few times. The chain recombines TRBV18 with TRBJ1-4, with D possibly matching TRBD1 (5 bases). In germline, CDR1 is KGHSH, CDR2 LQKENI. The CDR3 covers 16 residues. Deletions cut 4 bases from V and 5 bases from J, with 17 bases between. The CDR3 DNA is TGTGCCAGCTCACAAAATATTGACAGCAACAATGAAAAACTGTTTTTT. Translating it yields CASSQNIDSNNEKLFF.

CDR3 bases: TGTGCCAGCAGTGATAAGCGGGAGGGCCGCTACGAGCAGTACTTC. This codes for CASSDKREGRYEQYF. The chain carries TRBV2 and TRBJ2-7, with 10 bases matching TRBD2. Germline-derived CDR1 and CDR2 are SNHLY and FYNNEI. The CDR3 length is 15 residues. Unmatched junction bases numbered 5, after V lost 3 bases and J lost 3 bases.

The rearrangement joins TRBV29-1 to TRBJ2-1, with 7 positions matching TRBD2. The CDR3 loop spans 14 amino acids. CDR1 is SQVTM and CDR2 is ANQGSEA in the germline V gene. V trimming: 4 bases; J trimming: 3 bases; junction bases outside the gene matches: 6. The CDR3 here is CSVAPGGGYNEQFF. Here the CDR3 DNA reads TGCAGCGTTGCCCCGGGAGGCGGCTACAATGAGCAGTTCTTC.

The V gene is TRBV3-1 (or the pseudogene TRBV3-2), the J gene TRBJ1-1; D might be TRBD1 (5 bases). Per the germline V gene, CDR1 is LGHDT and CDR2 is YNNKEL (reference sequence). V lost 1 base and J 1 base, leaving 10 bases between the germline ends. This CDR3 region has 15 residues. CDR3 protein: CASSQGAGPNTEAFF. The CDR3 nucleotides are TGTGCCAGCAGCCAAGGCGCGGGGCCGAACACTGAAGCTTTCTTT.

The rearrangement links TRBV27 to TRBJ2-3; D not resolved. V was clipped by 6 bases and J by 1 base, with 11 bases between them. CDR1 and CDR2 (germline): MNHEY, SMNVEV (reference sequence). The CDR3 runs 14 residues. For the CDR3, the DNA is TGTGCCAGCAGGACGTTTCGGGGCACAGATACGCAGTATTTT. Protein product: CASRTFRGTDTQYF.

The chain employs TRBV7-2 and TRBJ2-1; 7 bases map to TRBD2. Germline CDR1 is SGHTA and CDR2 is FQGNSA. V lost 6 bases and J lost 10; bases outside the gene matches: 15. The CDR3 covers 15 residues. The CDR3 coding sequence is TGTGCCAGCAGACTGAGGCGGGAGAGGCCCTTAGAGCAGTTCTTC. Translating gives CASRLRRERPLEQFF.

The chain couples TRBV6-5 to TRBJ2-2, with TRBD2 identical over 8 bases. The germline V gene has CDR1 MNHEY and CDR2 SVGAGI. CDR3 length: 16 amino acids. V lost 3 bases, J lost 6 bases, and 9 bases stayed unmatched. In DNA form, the CDR3 reads TGTGCCAGCAGTTATTCTACCGGGAGGGAGGCCGGGGAGCTGTTTTTT. It encodes CASSYSTGREAGELFF.